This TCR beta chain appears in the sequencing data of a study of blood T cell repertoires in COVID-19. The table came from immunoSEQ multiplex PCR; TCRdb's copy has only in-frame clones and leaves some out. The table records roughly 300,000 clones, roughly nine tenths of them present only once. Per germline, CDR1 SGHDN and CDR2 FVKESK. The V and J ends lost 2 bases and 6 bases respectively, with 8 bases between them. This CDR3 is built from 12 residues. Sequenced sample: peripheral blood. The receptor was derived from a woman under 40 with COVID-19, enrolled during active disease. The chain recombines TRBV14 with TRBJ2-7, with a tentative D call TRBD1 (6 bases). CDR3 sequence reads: CASSQLGGEQYF. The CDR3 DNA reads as TGTGCCAGCAGCCAACTAGGGGGCGAGCAGTACTTC.